The clone carrying this TCR beta chain was seen many times. These data come from a study of patients with pleural tuberculosis. MiXCR was run by TCRdb on the reads, yielding one entry per CDR3 protein. The top ten hold under 4% of the sample, which has under 30,000 distinct CDR3 sequences, 15% to 20% seen once. V was clipped by 5 bases and J by 4 bases; unmatched bases: 6. This CDR3 contains 14 residues. Sequencing input: peripheral blood. The V gene is TRBV12-3 or TRBV12-4, the J gene TRBJ2-5; TRBD1 matches 8 bases. This TCR was recovered from a human donor with pleural tuberculosis. CDR3 coding DNA: TGTGCCAGCAGTGGGGACAGGAGATTAGAGACCCAGTACTTC. Its protein is CASSGDRRLETQYF.